Detailed here is one T cell receptor beta chain. The antigen remains undetermined. This entry comes from a study of metastatic and nonmetastatic thyroid tumors. Looking at the study overall: Malignant thyroid and benign thyroid patients provided blood and tumor or nodule tissue whose repertoires were compared. Study-level points and caveats: The reported finding was significantly higher TCR beta diversity in malignant thyroid tumors relative to benign nodules, in blood and tumor.

Thyroid surgery had not been preceded by any treatment in any patient. This CDR3 has 13 residues. V was pared by 3 bases and J by 8 bases, with 12 bases between. Germline lookup yields CDR1 KGHDR and CDR2 SFDVKD. In the authors' methods: The authors used CDR3 differences across clinicopathological groups to build a distant-metastasis classifier for papillary thyroid cancer. TCRdb re-called clones via MiXCR from the PCR reads. V and J calls and clone size were set by TCRdb, not the authors. The table includes tens of thousands of clones, 20% to 30% detected once. The source material was blood. The V call is TRBV24-1, the J call TRBJ1-2, with D possibly matching TRBD1 (5 bases). The receptor comes from a female donor with papillary thyroid cancer or a benign thyroid nodule (not recorded which). Some clones in this sample may be carry-over from other donors' samples. The CDR3 spells CATSDRLTDGYTF. The CDR3 DNA reads TGTGCCACCAGTGATAGACTGACAGACGGCTACACCTTC.